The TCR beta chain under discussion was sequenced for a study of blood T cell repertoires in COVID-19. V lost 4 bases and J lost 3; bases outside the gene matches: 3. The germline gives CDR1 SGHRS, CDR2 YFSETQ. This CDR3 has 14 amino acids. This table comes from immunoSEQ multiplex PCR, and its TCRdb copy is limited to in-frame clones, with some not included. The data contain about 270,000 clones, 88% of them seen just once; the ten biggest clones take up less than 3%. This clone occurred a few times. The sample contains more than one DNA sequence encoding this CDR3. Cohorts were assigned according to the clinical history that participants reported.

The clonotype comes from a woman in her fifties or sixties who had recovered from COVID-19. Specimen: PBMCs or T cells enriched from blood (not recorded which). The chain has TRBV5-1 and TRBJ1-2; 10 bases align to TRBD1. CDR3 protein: CASSKDRGDYGYTF. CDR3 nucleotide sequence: TGCGCCAGCAGCAAGGACAGGGGGGACTATGGCTACACCTTC.